Included here is one T cell receptor (beta chain) sequence, with context. The source of the sample is a study of blood T cell repertoires in COVID-19. The J segment lost 6 bases and the V segment lost 3 bases, leaving 5 bases of the junction unmatched. The CDR3 runs to 15 residues. CDR1 and CDR2 (germline): WNHNN, SYGVQD (reference sequence). Participants spanned ages about 18 to 100 years and resided in roughly 22 US areas. Assignment of participants to cohorts was predicated upon participant-reported clinical history. Two negative PCRs, clearance, or symptom resolution had been documented for recovered Cohort 3 donors. Authors' data handling: Reference gene primer amplification gave nucleated cell count estimates. The protocol was immunoSEQ multiplex PCR, while the TCRdb copy is restricted to in-frame clones and leaves out a portion. The V and J calls and clone size are taken from that table; D and trimming were inferred from the DNA. The sample shows over 300,000 clones, around 89% of them seen only once.

Specimen: PBMCs or T cells enriched from blood (not recorded which). This chain links TRBV10-1 with TRBJ1-6; 7 bases map to TRBD1. This TCR derives from a woman aged 40 to 50 who had recovered from COVID-19. CDR3 bases: TGCGCCAGCAGTGACCGGGGACAGCCTAATTCACCCCTCCACTTT. Translation: CASSDRGQPNSPLHF.